This TCR beta chain was captured by sequencing in a study of PD-1 blockade in classical Hodgkin lymphoma (dated by TCRdb to 2019 to 2021). Turning to the overall study: Nivolumab dosing was 3 mg/kg intravenously every 2 weeks, continuing until either disease progression or unacceptable toxicity. To define a peripheral blood immune signature of response to PD-1 blockade in classical Hodgkin lymphoma, the study combined TCR beta sequencing with CyTOF.

Notes on this clone: The antigen this receptor binds is unknown. One base away there is no much larger clone; base qualities are not given.

Beyond this particular receptor, the publication reports: Among trial patients, those achieving complete response had baseline diversity similar to that of newly diagnosed patients, while diversity was significantly lower in partial responders and progressors. Baseline TCR diversity was reported to be lower in newly diagnosed patients than in healthy donors and to be lower still in relapsed/refractory patients. The study was limited to a single clinical trial cohort, and causes of repertoire differences, possibly disease activity or prior therapy, remained undefined. Diversity was lower in patients who began nivolumab less than 1 year after ASCT, so these patients were left out of later analyses to avoid confounding by immune reconstitution. CD4+ but not CD8+ TCR diversity rose significantly by C4D1 (p=0.0027 vs p=0.16), most apparent in complete responders (p=0.02).

CDR1 and CDR2, per the germline V gene, are SGHTA and FQGNSA. The CDR3 holds 13 amino acids from the cysteine to the phenylalanine. Solely the CDR3 DNA is kept, with 39 bases framed from the first base. Trimming costs V 11 bases and J 0 bases, and their ends lie 12 bases apart. The time point label on this specimen signifies: cycle 2 day 1 (C2D1) of nivolumab. All trial patients had relapsed after autologous stem cell transplantation, with cohorts A, B and C differing in prior brentuximab vedotin exposure. The trial cohort included 55 to 65 patients with relapsed/refractory classical Hodgkin lymphoma, and each patient had a best overall response of complete response, partial response or progressive disease. Trial patients were treated with single-agent nivolumab in the multi-cohort phase II CheckMate 205 trial. An independent review committee assessed best overall response using the 2007 International Working Group response criteria. Trial PBMCs were collected just before the start of nivolumab (C1D1) and during therapy at cycle 2 day 1 and cycle 4 day 1. After peripheral blood was drawn into 8 mL Vacutainer Cell Preparation Tubes, PBMCs were isolated by centrifugation and then cryopreserved.

Genomic DNA was isolated using the Qiagen DNeasy kit from unsorted PBMCs as well as from negatively selected CD4+ and CD8+ fractions. TCR beta CDR3 regions were subjected to amplification by immunoSEQ multiplex PCR with primers that anneal to V and J segments. A synthetic immune receptor repertoire was used to minimize amplification bias, and any remaining bias was removed computationally after sequencing. On the authors' methods: Repertoire diversity was quantified as the Shannon entropy index using custom Python scripts. Unsorted, CD4+ and CD8+ repertoires were examined separately, except in combined analyses, for which CD4+ and CD8+ sequences were merged in silico. A clone counted as expanded when the clone's frequency after treatment rose at least 2-fold relative to C1D1, and clones undetected at baseline were given a pseudocount of 0.5. Singleton clones were defined as clones with 0 or 1 copy at C1D1, and non-singleton clones were defined as clones with 2 or more copies. Clones expanded in unsorted samples were labelled as CD4+, CD8+ or unknown by matching protein sequences in sorted samples from the same patient. Wilcoxon tests on paired samples were used to test diversity changes from C1D1 to C4D1. Here the immuneACCESS table is served through TCRdb, limited to in-frame sequences with V and J called. Missing clones are a known gap in these copies; in checked studies unresolved V genes cover under half, and the rest lacks a known reason. V and J calls plus clone size are reproduced from that table; the DNA served to infer D and trimming. The sample yields 90,000 to 95,000 clones; 89% were counted once. The ten largest clones take up around a tenth of the sample.

The V gene is TRBV7-2 and the J gene is TRBJ2-3, with a tentative D gene TRBD1 over 5 matching bases. Sequencing was performed on peripheral blood mononuclear cells (PBMCs), taken before the second cycle of nivolumab. This TCR derives from a human donor with classical Hodgkin lymphoma. For the CDR3, the sequence is CASKQGSTDTQYF. The nucleotides are TGTGCCTCAAAGCAGGGCAGCACAGATACGCAGTATTTT.